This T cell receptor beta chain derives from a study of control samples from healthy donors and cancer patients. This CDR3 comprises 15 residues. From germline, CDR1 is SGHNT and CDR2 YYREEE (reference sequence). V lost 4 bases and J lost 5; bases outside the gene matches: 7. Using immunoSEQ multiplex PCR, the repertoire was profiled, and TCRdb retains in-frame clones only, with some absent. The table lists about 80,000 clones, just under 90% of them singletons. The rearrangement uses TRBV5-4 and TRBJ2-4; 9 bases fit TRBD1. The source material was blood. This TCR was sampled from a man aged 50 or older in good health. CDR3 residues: CASSPGQGRENIQYF. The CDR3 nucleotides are TGTGCCAGCAGCCCTGGACAGGGGAGGGAAAACATTCAGTACTTC.